This T cell receptor (beta chain) was captured in a study of neurological immune-mediated disorders. This clonotype was observed at least ten times. There are 14 residues in the CDR3. CDR1 KGHSH and CDR2 LQKENI come from the germline V gene. V was trimmed by 3 bases and J by 4 bases, leaving 12 bases between them. The team produced cDNA through 5'RACE using 10-nucleotide random UMIs. Over 180 million TCR-beta sequences from 15-18 subjects came from every sequencing run. From the 5' RACE reads, TCRdb called clonotypes with MiXCR, one entry per CDR3 protein. Among under 65,000 distinct CDR3 sequences, less than 25% were seen once, and the ten largest hold about 5%. Time point meaning: technical triplicate 2.

This TCR was sampled from a man in his fifties or sixties with HTLV-1-associated myelopathy (HAM/TSP). The source material was PBMCs. The chain is built from TRBV18 and TRBJ1-1; D is perhaps TRBD1 (5 bases). CDR3 in amino acids: CASSPLSGGTEAFF. CDR3 DNA sequence: TGTGCCAGCTCACCTCTGTCCGGGGGCACTGAAGCTTTCTTT.